The 21 T cell receptor beta chains below all came from one sample that was sequenced in a study of blood T cell repertoires in COVID-19 (dated by TCRdb to between 2020 and 2021). Libraries came from the immunoSEQ multiplex PCR assay. The source is immuneACCESS, and TCRdb retained only in-frame sequences with V and J called. Part of the clones is not carried over; for the studies checked, unresolved V genes explain less than half of this, and the remainder is unexplained. For this sample the table gives about 330,000 clones, of which around 87% were detected only once. The ten largest account for roughly 5.3% of the sample. The sample comprised PBMCs or T cells enriched from blood (not recorded which). The receptors stem from a woman in her thirties who had recovered from COVID-19.

The rearrangement joins TRBV3-1 (or the pseudogene TRBV3-2) to TRBJ2-1, with 9 bases identical to TRBD2. The CDR3 consists of 15 residues. V shed 1 base, J shed 12 bases, and the junction held 10 bases outside the gene matches. The V gene's germline CDR1 is LGHDT and CDR2 YNNKEL (reference sequence). CDR3: CASSQALAGGPGQFF. CDR3 bases: TGTGCCAGCAGCCAAGCATTGGCGGGGGGGCCCGGGCAGTTCTTC.

The chain carries TRBV18 and TRBJ1-6, with 9 bases lining up with TRBD1. The CDR3 runs to 16 residues. V lost 6 bases, J lost 6 bases, and 9 bases stayed unmatched. The germline CDR1 and CDR2 sequences are KGHSH and LQKENI. CDR3 region: CASSSGRDRANSPLHF. The CDR3 region has the DNA TGTGCCAGCTCCTCGGGTCGGGACAGGGCTAATTCACCCCTCCACTTT.

This clone was seen just once. The chain uses TRBV5-4 and TRBJ2-3; 14 bases are shared with TRBD2. The CDR3 covers 17 residues. V was pared by 4 bases and J by 1 base, with 5 bases of the junction left unmatched. From germline, CDR1 is SGHNT and CDR2 YYREEE (reference sequence). CDR3 region: CASSTRLAGGGTDTQYF. The CDR3 DNA is TGTGCCAGCAGCACTAGACTAGCGGGGGGGGGCACAGATACGCAGTATTTT.

V usage is TRBV6-2 or TRBV6-3 and J usage is TRBJ1-5; 10 bases align to TRBD1. V dropped 5 bases and J dropped 4; count of bases not matched to a gene: 2. Germline values: CDR1 MNHEY, CDR2 SVGEGT. The CDR3 totals 14 residues. This CDR3 reads CASSRGQGNQPQHF. The CDR3 DNA is TGTGCCAGCAGTCGGGGACAGGGGAATCAGCCCCAGCATTTT.

The chain is built from TRBV5-4 and TRBJ1-2; 7 positions agree with TRBD1. Germline V CDR1 and CDR2: SGHNT, YYREEE (reference sequence). With V trimmed by 5 bases and J by 0 bases, 7 bases remained unmatched. This CDR3 spans 15 amino acids. Here the CDR3 reads CASSKDRIANYGYTF. CDR3 DNA: TGTGCCAGCAGTAAGGACAGGATAGCTAACTATGGCTACACCTTC.

V usage is TRBV10-1 and J usage is TRBJ2-7; D is unclear. V was trimmed by 3 bases and J by 4 bases, leaving 4 bases between them. The length of the CDR3 is 11 residues. The germline V gene encodes CDR1 WNHNN and CDR2 SYGVQD (reference sequence). This CDR3 reads CASSDEYEQYF. CDR3 DNA: TGCGCCAGCAGTGACGAGTACGAGCAGTACTTC.

This clone was detected a few times. V usage is TRBV7-9 and J usage is TRBJ1-5; D unresolved. The germline V gene has CDR1 SEHNR and CDR2 FQNEAQ (reference sequence). V was cut by 5 bases and J by 2 bases, with 13 bases left in between. The CDR3 contains 15 residues. The CDR3 DNA follows: TGTGCCAGCAGCCCGTCGGGTAATGGCAATCAGCCCCAGCATTTT. Amino acid sequence: CASSPSGNGNQPQHF.

The V call is TRBV6-1, the J call TRBJ2-7; D uncertain. Germline CDR1 reads MNHNS; CDR2 reads SASEGT. The CDR3 runs to 17 residues. V lost 4 bases, J lost 2 bases, and 21 bases lay in between. The CDR3, as DNA: TGTGCCAGCAGTGGCATAGACTCAAGTCACTCCCCCTACGAGCAGTACTTC. This translates into CASSGIDSSHSPYEQYF.

This clone has a handful of counts. J is TRBJ2-7 and V is TRBV6-5, with a weak D call TRBD2 (6 bases). Germline CDR1 reads MNHEY; CDR2 reads SVGAGI. Between the trimmed V and J ends, which lost 0 bases and 2 bases, there was a span of 11 bases. The CDR3 is 15 residues long. CDR3 sequence reads: CASSYSAGSPYEQYF. The CDR3 DNA follows: TGTGCCAGCAGTTACTCGGCCGGGAGCCCCTACGAGCAGTACTTC.

V gene TRBV9 combines with J gene TRBJ2-1; 7 bases are shared with TRBD1. Trimming removed 0 bases from V and 6 bases from J; junction bases left unmatched: 9. Germline CDR1 is SGDLS and CDR2 is YYNGEE. The CDR3 runs to 16 residues. CDR3 loop: CASSVADAPGGNEQFF. In DNA form, the CDR3 reads TGTGCCAGCAGCGTAGCTGACGCCCCAGGGGGCAATGAGCAGTTCTTC. Looking up the rest from reference TRBV9 and TRBJ2-1 gives the full variable domain: DSGVTQTPKHLITATGQRVTLRCSPRSGDLSVYWYQQSLDQGLQFLIQYYNGEERAKGNILERFSAQQFPDLHSELNLSSLELGDSALYFCASSVADAPGGNEQFFGPGTRLTVL.

This clone has just a few counts. V is TRBV19 and J is TRBJ1-5; D ambiguous. The V gene lost 3 bases and the J gene lost 4 bases, with 10 bases spanning the gap. The CDR3 runs 14 residues. Germline lookup yields CDR1 LNHDA and CDR2 SQIVND (reference sequence). CDR3 nucleotide sequence: TGTGCCAGTAGTATGTCCAGGCTAAATCAGCCCCAGCATTTT. Its protein is CASSMSRLNQPQHF.

The rearrangement uses TRBV10-1 and TRBJ2-1, with a possible D match to TRBD1 (5 bases). This CDR3 has 12 amino acids. The germline V gene has CDR1 WNHNN and CDR2 SYGVQD (reference sequence). The germline V and J ends were trimmed by 10 bases and 7 bases, with 14 bases remaining between them. Here the CDR3 reads CANPLGLNEQFF. The CDR3 DNA follows: TGCGCCAATCCGTTGGGGCTAAATGAGCAGTTCTTC.

This clone was seen more than once but under ten times. The chain combines TRBV5-1 with TRBJ2-7; TRBD2 is a possible D gene (6 bases). The CDR3 loop spans 14 amino acids. Deletions cut 5 bases from V and 2 bases from J, with 14 bases between. Per the germline V gene, CDR1 is SGHRS and CDR2 is YFSETQ. The CDR3 sequence is CASRLRELAYEQYF. As DNA, the CDR3 is TGCGCCAGCAGGCTACGGGAGCTGGCCTACGAGCAGTACTTC.

This clone was recorded only once. V and J are TRBV5-6 and TRBJ1-1; D unresolved. V was shortened by 0 bases and J by 7 bases, with 7 bases between the two germline ends. The germline V gene has CDR1 SGHDT and CDR2 YYEEEE. This CDR3 is 12 amino acids long. In DNA, the CDR3 is TGTGCCAGCAGCTTGGAAAAGCGTGAAGCTTTCTTT. Amino acids: CASSLEKREAFF.

In DNA form, the CDR3 reads TGTGCCAGCAGTTTCCCGGGGACAGGGGAAGGGAACAATGAGCAGTTCTTC. Translated, it gives CASSFPGTGEGNNEQFF. The V gene is TRBV28, the J gene TRBJ2-1; 10 nucleotides agree with TRBD1. Per the germline V gene, CDR1 is MDHEN and CDR2 is SYDVKM. There are 17 residues in the CDR3. Trimming took 3 bases from V and 5 from J; bases not matched to a gene: 10.

In its sample, this clone was seen a few times. The CDR3 loop reads CASSERGDTEAFF. The CDR3 DNA follows: TGTGCCAGCAGCGAACGGGGGGACACTGAAGCTTTCTTT. The V and J genes are TRBV2 and TRBJ1-1, with a possible D match to TRBD1 (5 bases). Germline V gene sequence: CDR1 SNHLY, CDR2 FYNNEI. Deletions cut 6 bases from V and 3 bases from J, with 11 bases between. CDR3 length: 13 amino acids.

The rearrangement uses TRBV7-8 and TRBJ2-1; tentatively, D is TRBD1 (6 bases). Between the trimmed V and J ends, which lost 5 bases and 8 bases, there was a span of 10 bases. Germline V gives CDR1 SGHVS, CDR2 FQNEAQ. This CDR3 region has 12 residues. CDR3 sequence (DNA): TGTGCCAGCAGCCTCAGGGGCTATGAGCAGTTCTTC. Its translation: CASSLRGYEQFF. The full variable domain, completed using reference TRBV7-8 and TRBJ2-1, is GAGVSQSPRYKVAKRGQDVALRCDPISGHVSLFWYQQALGQGPEFLTYFQNEAQLDKSGLPSDRFFAERPEGSVSTLKIQRTQQEDSAVYLCASSLRGYEQFFGPGTRLTVL.

This chain connects TRBV30 to TRBJ2-3, with 8 nucleotides matching TRBD2. This CDR3 is 15 amino acids long. Germline-derived CDR1 and CDR2 are GTSNPN and SVGIG (reference sequence). The V and J ends lost 2 bases and 2 bases, in that order; junction bases with no gene match: 6. The CDR3 region is CAWSRLAGHTDTQYF. The CDR3, as DNA: TGTGCCTGGAGTAGATTAGCGGGGCACACAGATACGCAGTATTTT. Supplemented by reference TRBV30 and TRBJ2-3, the full variable domain reads SQTIHQWPATLVQPVGSPLSLECTVEGTSNPNLYWYRQAAGRGLQLLFYSVGIGQISSEVPQNLSASRPQDRQFILSSKKLLLSDSGFYLCAWSRLAGHTDTQYFGPGTRLTVL.

This chain uses TRBV6-6 with TRBJ1-1; D might be TRBD1 (6 bases). Trimming cost V 7 bases and J 11 bases, with 26 bases left between them. Germline loops: CDR1 MNHNY, CDR2 SVGAGI (reference sequence). CDR3 length: 15 amino acids. The CDR3 bases are TGTGCCAGCACCTACGGGGGGCAGGGCCCACCGTGGGCTTTCTTT. Amino acid sequence: CASTYGGQGPPWAFF.

This clone was seen once. The V call is TRBV2, the J call TRBJ2-5; TRBD1 is a possible D gene (6 bases). Per the germline V gene, CDR1 is SNHLY and CDR2 is FYNNEI. The CDR3 is 14 residues long. Trimming left V 6 bases short and J 4 bases short, with 15 bases between. CDR3 residues: CASSSYRAPETQYF. CDR3 coding DNA: TGTGCCAGCAGCTCTTACAGGGCCCCAGAGACCCAGTACTTC.

This chain uses TRBV18 with TRBJ1-6; D ambiguous. The CDR3 contains 14 residues. Trimming left V 6 bases short and J 9 bases short, with 15 bases between. CDR1 is KGHSH and CDR2 is LQKENI in the germline V gene. CDR3 loop: CASSDLGEGSPLHF. The CDR3 DNA follows: TGTGCCAGCTCCGATCTCGGGGAGGGTTCACCCCTCCACTTT.